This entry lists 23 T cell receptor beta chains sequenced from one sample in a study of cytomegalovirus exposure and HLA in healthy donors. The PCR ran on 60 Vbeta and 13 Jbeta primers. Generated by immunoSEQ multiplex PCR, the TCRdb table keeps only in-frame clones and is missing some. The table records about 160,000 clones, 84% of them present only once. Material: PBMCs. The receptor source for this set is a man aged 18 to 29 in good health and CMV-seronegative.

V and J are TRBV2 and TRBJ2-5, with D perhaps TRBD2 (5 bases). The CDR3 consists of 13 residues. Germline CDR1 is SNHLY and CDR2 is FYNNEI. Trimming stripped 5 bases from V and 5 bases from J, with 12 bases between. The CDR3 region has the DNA TGTGCCAGCAGTTACCCGGGATTCGAGACCCAGTACTTC. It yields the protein CASSYPGFETQYF.

CDR3 in amino acids: CASSPGGGRGQPQHF. Written as DNA, the CDR3 is TGCGCCAGCAGCCCCGGGGGGGGGAGAGGGCAGCCCCAGCATTTT. The chain carries TRBV4-3 and TRBJ1-5, with D tentatively TRBD1 (5 bases). Germline CDR1 is LGHNA and CDR2 is YSLEER. V was trimmed by 4 bases and J by 7 bases, leaving 17 bases between them. This CDR3 is built from 15 residues.

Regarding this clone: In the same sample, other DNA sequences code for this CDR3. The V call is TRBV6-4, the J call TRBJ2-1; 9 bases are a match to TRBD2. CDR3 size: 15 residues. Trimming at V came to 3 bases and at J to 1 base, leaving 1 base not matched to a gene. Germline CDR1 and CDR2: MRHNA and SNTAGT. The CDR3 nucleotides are TGTGCCAGCAGTGAGGCGGGGGGGTCCTACAATGAGCAGTTCTTC. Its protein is CASSEAGGSYNEQFF.

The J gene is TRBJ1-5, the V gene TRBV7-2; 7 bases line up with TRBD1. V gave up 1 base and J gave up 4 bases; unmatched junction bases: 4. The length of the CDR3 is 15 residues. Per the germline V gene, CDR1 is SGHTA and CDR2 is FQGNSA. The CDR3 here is CASSLGGTENQPQHF. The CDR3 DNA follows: TGTGCCAGCAGCTTAGGGGGGACAGAAAATCAGCCCCAGCATTTT.

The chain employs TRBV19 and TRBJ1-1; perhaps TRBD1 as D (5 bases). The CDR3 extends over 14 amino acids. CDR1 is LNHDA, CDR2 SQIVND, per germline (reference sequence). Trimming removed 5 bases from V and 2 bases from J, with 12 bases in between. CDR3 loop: CASSRTLRNTEAFF. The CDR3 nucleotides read TGTGCCAGTAGTCGGACACTTAGAAACACTGAAGCTTTCTTT.

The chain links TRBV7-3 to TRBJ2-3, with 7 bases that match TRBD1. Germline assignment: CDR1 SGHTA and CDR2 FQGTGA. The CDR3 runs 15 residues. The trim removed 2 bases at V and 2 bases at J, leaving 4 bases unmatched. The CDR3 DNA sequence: TGTGCCAGCAGCTTAGGGGACAGAGACACAGATACGCAGTATTTT. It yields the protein CASSLGDRDTDTQYF. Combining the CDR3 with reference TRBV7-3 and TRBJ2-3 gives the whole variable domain GAGVSQTPSNKVTEKGKYVELRCDPISGHTALYWYRQSLGQGPEFLIYFQGTGAADDSGLPNDRFFAVRPEGSVSTLKIQRTERGDSAVYLCASSLGDRDTDTQYFGPGTRLTVL.

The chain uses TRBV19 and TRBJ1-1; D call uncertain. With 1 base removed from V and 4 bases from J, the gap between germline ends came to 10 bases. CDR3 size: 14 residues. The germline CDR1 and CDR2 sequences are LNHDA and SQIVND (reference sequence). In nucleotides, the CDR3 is TGTGCCAGTAGTATAGGGAGCTTGGGCACTGAAGCTTTCTTT. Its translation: CASSIGSLGTEAFF.

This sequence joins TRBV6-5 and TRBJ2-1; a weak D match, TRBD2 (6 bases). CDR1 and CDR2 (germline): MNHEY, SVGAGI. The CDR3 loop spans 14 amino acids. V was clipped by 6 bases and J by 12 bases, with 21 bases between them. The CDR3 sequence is CASRRDSTATGQFF. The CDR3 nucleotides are TGTGCCAGCAGAAGGGACTCCACCGCCACCGGGCAGTTCTTC.

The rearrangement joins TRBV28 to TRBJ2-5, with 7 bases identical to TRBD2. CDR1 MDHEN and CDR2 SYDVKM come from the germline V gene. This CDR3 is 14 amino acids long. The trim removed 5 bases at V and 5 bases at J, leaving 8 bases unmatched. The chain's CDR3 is CASSPLAAGETQYF. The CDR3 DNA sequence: TGTGCCAGCAGTCCCCTAGCGGCGGGGGAGACCCAGTACTTC.

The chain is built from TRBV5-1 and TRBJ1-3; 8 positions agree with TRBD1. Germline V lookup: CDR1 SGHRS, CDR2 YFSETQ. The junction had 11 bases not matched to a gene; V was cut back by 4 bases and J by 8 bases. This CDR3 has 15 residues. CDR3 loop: CASSAVGQGADTIYF. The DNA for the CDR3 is TGCGCCAGCAGCGCCGTGGGGCAGGGGGCTGACACCATATATTTT. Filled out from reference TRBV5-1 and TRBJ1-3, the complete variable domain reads KAGVTQTPRYLIKTRGQQVTLSCSPISGHRSVSWYQQTPGQGLQFLFEYFSETQRNKGNFPGRFSGRQFSNSRSEMNVSTLELGDSALYLCASSAVGQGADTIYFGEGSWLTVV.

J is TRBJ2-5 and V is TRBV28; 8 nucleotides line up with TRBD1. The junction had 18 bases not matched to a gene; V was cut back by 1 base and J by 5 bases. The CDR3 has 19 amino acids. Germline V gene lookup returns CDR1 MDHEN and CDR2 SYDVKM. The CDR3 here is CASSLYPLLDRALRETQYF. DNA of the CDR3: TGTGCCAGCAGTTTATACCCCCTTCTGGACAGGGCCTTACGGGAGACCCAGTACTTC.

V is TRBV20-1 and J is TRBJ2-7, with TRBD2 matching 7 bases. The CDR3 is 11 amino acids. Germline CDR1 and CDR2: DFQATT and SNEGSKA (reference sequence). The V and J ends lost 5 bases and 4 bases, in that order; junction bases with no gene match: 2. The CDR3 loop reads CSAGGGYEQYF. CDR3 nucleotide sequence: TGCAGTGCTGGGGGGGGGTACGAGCAGTACTTC.

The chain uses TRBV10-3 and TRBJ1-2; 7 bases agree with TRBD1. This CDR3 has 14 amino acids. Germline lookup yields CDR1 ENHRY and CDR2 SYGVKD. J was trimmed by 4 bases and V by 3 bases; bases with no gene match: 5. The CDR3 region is CAISDDRASYGYTF. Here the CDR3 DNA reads TGTGCCATCAGTGACGACAGGGCTAGCTATGGCTACACCTTC.

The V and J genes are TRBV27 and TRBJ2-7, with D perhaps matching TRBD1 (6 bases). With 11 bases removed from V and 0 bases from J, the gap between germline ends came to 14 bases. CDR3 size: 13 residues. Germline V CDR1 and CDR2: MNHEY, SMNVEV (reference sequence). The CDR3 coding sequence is TGTGCCCGCCCACCGGGACACTCCTACGAGCAGTACTTC. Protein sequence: CARPPGHSYEQYF.

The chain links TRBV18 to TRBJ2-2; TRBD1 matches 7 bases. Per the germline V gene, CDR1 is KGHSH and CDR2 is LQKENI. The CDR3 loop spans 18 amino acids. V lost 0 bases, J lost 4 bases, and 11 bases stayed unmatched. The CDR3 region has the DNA TGTGCCAGCTCACCACCCGTCAGGGGGAAGGCGGGCACCGGGGAGCTGTTTTTT. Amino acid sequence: CASSPPVRGKAGTGELFF.

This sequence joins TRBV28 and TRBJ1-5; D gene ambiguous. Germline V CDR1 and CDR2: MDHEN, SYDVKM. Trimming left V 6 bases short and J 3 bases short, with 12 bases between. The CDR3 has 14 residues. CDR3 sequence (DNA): TGTGCCAGCAGGGCAGCAGGTGTCAATCAGCCCCAGCATTTT. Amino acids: CASRAAGVNQPQHF.

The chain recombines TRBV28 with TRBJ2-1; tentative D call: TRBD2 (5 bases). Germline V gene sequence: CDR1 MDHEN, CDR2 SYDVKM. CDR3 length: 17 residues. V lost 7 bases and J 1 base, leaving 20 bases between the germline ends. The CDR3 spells CASTFGSSVVSYNEQFF. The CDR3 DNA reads TGTGCCAGCACTTTTGGGAGCTCAGTCGTATCCTACAATGAGCAGTTCTTC. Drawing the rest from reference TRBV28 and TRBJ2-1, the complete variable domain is DVKVTQSSRYLVKRTGEKVFLECVQDMDHENMFWYRQDPGLGLRLIYFSYDVKMKEKGDIPEGYSVSREKKERFSLILESASTNQTSMYLCASTFGSSVVSYNEQFFGPGTRLTVL.

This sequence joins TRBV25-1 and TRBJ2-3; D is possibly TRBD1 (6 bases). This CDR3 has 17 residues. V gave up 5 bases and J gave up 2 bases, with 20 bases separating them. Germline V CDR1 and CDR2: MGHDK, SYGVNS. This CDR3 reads CASSPLNQGGTTDTQYF. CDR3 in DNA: TGTGCCAGCAGTCCCCTAAATCAAGGGGGTACCACAGATACGCAGTATTTT.

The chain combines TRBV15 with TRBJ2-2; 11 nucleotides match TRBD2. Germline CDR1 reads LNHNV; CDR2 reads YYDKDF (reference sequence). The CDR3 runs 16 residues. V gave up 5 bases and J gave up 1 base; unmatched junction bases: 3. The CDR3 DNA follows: TGTGCCACCAGCGAGGGGACTAGCGGGAACACCGGGGAGCTGTTTTTT. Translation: CATSEGTSGNTGELFF.

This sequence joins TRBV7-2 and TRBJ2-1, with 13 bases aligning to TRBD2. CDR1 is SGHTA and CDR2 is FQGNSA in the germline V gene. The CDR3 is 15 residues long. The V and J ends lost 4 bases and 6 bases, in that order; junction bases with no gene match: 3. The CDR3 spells CASSYGLAGANEQFF. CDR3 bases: TGTGCCAGCAGCTACGGACTAGCGGGGGCCAATGAGCAGTTCTTC.

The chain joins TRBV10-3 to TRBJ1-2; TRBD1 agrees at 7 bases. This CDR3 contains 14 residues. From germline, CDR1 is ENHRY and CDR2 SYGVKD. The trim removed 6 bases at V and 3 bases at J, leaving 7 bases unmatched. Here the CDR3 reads CAIRHGQADYGYTF. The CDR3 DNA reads TGTGCCATCAGACACGGACAGGCCGACTATGGCTACACCTTC.

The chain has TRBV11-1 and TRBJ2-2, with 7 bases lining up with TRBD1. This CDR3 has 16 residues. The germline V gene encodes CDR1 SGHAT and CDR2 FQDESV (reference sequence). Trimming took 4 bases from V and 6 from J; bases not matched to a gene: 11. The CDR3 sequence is CASSYGQAWGSGELFF. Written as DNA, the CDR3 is TGTGCCAGCAGCTATGGACAGGCCTGGGGGTCCGGGGAGCTGTTTTTT.

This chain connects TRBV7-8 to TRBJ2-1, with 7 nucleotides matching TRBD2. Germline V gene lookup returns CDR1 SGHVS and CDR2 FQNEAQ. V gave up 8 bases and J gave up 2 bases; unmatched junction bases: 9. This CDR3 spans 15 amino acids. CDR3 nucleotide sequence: TGTGCCAGCGCCTCGGGGAGGGTAACCTACAATGAGCAGTTCTTC. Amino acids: CASASGRVTYNEQFF.